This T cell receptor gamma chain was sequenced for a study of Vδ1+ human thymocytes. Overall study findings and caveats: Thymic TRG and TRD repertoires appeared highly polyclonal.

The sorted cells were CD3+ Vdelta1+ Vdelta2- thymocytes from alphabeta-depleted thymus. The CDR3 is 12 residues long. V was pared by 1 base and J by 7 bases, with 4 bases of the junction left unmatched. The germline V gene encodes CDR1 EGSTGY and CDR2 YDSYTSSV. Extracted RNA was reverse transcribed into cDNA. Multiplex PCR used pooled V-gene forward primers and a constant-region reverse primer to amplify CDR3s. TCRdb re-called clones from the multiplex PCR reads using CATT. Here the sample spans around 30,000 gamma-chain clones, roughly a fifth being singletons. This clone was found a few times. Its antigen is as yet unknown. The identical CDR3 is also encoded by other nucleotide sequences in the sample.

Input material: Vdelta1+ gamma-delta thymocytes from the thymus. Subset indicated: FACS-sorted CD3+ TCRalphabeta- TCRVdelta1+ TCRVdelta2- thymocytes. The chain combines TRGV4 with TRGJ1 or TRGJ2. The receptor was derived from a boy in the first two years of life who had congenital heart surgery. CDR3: CATWDGGYKKLF. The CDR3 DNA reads TGTGCCACCTGGGATGGAGGGTATAAGAAACTCTTT.